A single sample gave rise to the 27 T cell receptor beta chains below, sequenced in a study of cytomegalovirus exposure and HLA in healthy donors. 13 Jbeta primers and 60 Vbeta primers were used for the PCR. Sequenced by immunoSEQ multiplex PCR; TCRdb stores in-frame clones only, minus some. The sample contains fewer than 200,000 clones, about four fifths of which appear only once. Sequenced sample: PBMCs. The receptors derive from a woman aged 45-65 years in good health and CMV-seronegative.

The chain has TRBV5-4 and TRBJ1-4, with 10 bases aligning to TRBD1. There are 14 residues in the CDR3. Germline CDR1 is SGHNT and CDR2 is YYREEE (reference sequence). The J segment lost 8 bases and the V segment lost 2 bases, leaving 3 bases of the junction unmatched. DNA for the CDR3: TGTGCCAGCAGCTTTGGGACAGGGGAGGAAAAACTGTTTTTT. Translated, it gives CASSFGTGEEKLFF.

V and J are TRBV5-1 and TRBJ2-3; TRBD1 matches 8 bases. Germline CDR1 is SGHRS and CDR2 is YFSETQ. There are 14 residues in the CDR3. J gave up 1 base and V 5 bases, and 3 bases lay outside the gene matches. The CDR3 protein is CASRQTGGTDTQYF. CDR3 in DNA: TGCGCCAGCAGGCAGACAGGGGGCACAGATACGCAGTATTTT.

The gene calls are TRBV7-7 and TRBJ2-2; 8 bases match TRBD1. With 1 base clipped from V and 2 bases from J, the junction kept 12 bases outside the gene matches. The germline CDR1 and CDR2 sequences are SSHAT and FNYEAQ (reference sequence). The CDR3 runs to 19 residues. CDR3 DNA: TGTGCCAGCAGCTTAGTCCCCACAGGGGGAAGCACAAACACCGGGGAGCTGTTTTTT. Its protein is CASSLVPTGGSTNTGELFF.

The J gene is TRBJ1-4, the V gene TRBV7-8; no clear D. V lost 1 base and J lost 0, with 9 bases in between. The germline CDR1 and CDR2 sequences are SGHVS and FQNEAQ. The CDR3 totals 16 residues. In DNA, the CDR3 is TGTGCCAGCAGCTTAGAGTACAGCTCAACTAATGAAAAACTGTTTTTT. This codes for CASSLEYSSTNEKLFF.

This sequence joins TRBV5-4 and TRBJ1-3; perhaps TRBD1 as D (6 bases). The CDR3 sequence is 15 residues long. Germline V lookup: CDR1 SGHNT, CDR2 YYREEE (reference sequence). Between the trimmed V and J ends, which lost 5 bases and 4 bases, there was a span of 16 bases. In DNA, the CDR3 is TGTGCCAGCAGGGCCTCCGGGGGGCCAGGAAACACCATATATTTT. Its protein is CASRASGGPGNTIYF.

The chain combines TRBV7-3 with TRBJ2-3; the D is unclear. There are 14 residues in the CDR3. Per germline, CDR1 SGHTA and CDR2 FQGTGA. V was pared by 2 bases and J by 0 bases, with 6 bases between. In DNA form, the CDR3 reads TGTGCCAGCAGCTTATCCCGTAGCACAGATACGCAGTATTTT. This translates into CASSLSRSTDTQYF.

The chain employs TRBV9 and TRBJ2-1, with 10 bases that match TRBD1. The CDR3 consists of 16 residues. Germline trimming cut 2 bases from V and 9 bases from J; bases unmatched to any gene: 11. The germline gives CDR1 SGDLS, CDR2 YYNGEE. Here the CDR3 reads CASSVSHGTGVTEQFF. For the CDR3, the DNA is TGTGCCAGCAGCGTTTCACACGGGACAGGGGTTACTGAGCAGTTCTTC.

The chain links TRBV19 to TRBJ1-2; 7 nucleotides agree with TRBD1. The CDR3 contains 15 residues. Per the germline V gene, CDR1 is LNHDA and CDR2 is SQIVND (reference sequence). Trimming cost V 4 bases and J 4 bases; bases outside gene matches: 9. The CDR3 loop reads CASSTSSGQIYGYTF. The CDR3 bases are TGTGCCAGTAGTACTTCTTCGGGACAGATCTATGGCTACACCTTC.

The chain joins TRBV6-6 to TRBJ2-7, with 7 positions matching TRBD1. The CDR3 has 14 residues. Germline V lookup: CDR1 MNHNY, CDR2 SVGAGI (reference sequence). V shed 5 bases, J shed 2 bases, and the junction held 6 bases outside the gene matches. The CDR3 loop reads CASSDGTVPYEQYF. CDR3 sequence (DNA): TGTGCCAGCAGTGACGGGACAGTCCCCTACGAGCAGTACTTC.

The gene calls are TRBV7-8 and TRBJ2-7; 8 bases agree with TRBD1. CDR1 SGHVS and CDR2 FQNEAQ come from the germline V gene. CDR3 size: 14 residues. J gave up 3 bases and V 5 bases, and 6 bases lay outside the gene matches. CDR3: CASSPGTGGYEQYF. CDR3 bases: TGTGCCAGCAGCCCGGGGACAGGAGGCTACGAGCAGTACTTC.

The chain joins TRBV19 to TRBJ2-1, with 11 bases matching TRBD2. The germline V gene has CDR1 LNHDA and CDR2 SQIVND (reference sequence). V lost 5 bases, J lost 10 bases, and 13 bases stayed unmatched. This CDR3 comprises 16 residues. CDR3: CASSHKTSGTVGEQFF. CDR3 nucleotides: TGTGCCAGTAGTCACAAGACTAGCGGGACGGTAGGGGAGCAGTTCTTC.

V gene TRBV6-5 combines with J gene TRBJ1-2, with 7 bases matching TRBD1. V lost 6 bases to trimming and J lost 6 bases; unmatched junction nucleotides: 7. CDR3 size: 13 residues. In germline, CDR1 is MNHEY, CDR2 SVGAGI. CDR3 coding DNA: TGTGCCAGCAGGACAGGGTCGAAAGATGGCTACACCTTC. As protein: CASRTGSKDGYTF.

This clone was observed once. The V and J genes are TRBV6-6 and TRBJ2-1; TRBD2 matches at 12 bases. CDR1 and CDR2 from the germline V gene are MNHNY and SVGAGI (reference sequence). V gave up 0 bases and J gave up 5 bases; unmatched junction bases: 2. The CDR3 runs to 16 residues. The CDR3, as DNA: TGTGCCAGCAGTTACTCGCGACTAGCGGGAGACAATGAGCAGTTCTTC. Its translation is CASSYSRLAGDNEQFF.

The chain uses TRBV5-1 and TRBJ2-2, with D possibly TRBD2 on 7 matching bases. CDR3 length equals 15 residues. Germline CDR1 is SGHRS and CDR2 is YFSETQ. The germline V and J ends were trimmed by 7 bases and 4 bases, with 17 bases remaining between them. The chain's CDR3 is CASRPEGGSTGELFF. CDR3 in DNA: TGCGCCAGCCGGCCGGAGGGGGGGAGCACCGGGGAGCTGTTTTTT.

In its sample, this clone was seen once. V is TRBV4-3 and J is TRBJ1-2; weak D call: TRBD1 (6 bases). There are 16 residues in the CDR3. CDR1 LGHNA and CDR2 YSLEER come from the germline V gene. V was cut by 0 bases and J by 4 bases, with 15 bases left in between. The CDR3 here is CASSQDSEGEGYGYTF. The DNA of the CDR3 is TGCGCCAGCAGCCAAGATAGCGAGGGGGAGGGCTATGGCTACACCTTC.

The chain recombines TRBV27 with TRBJ1-6; D may be TRBD1 (5 bases). Looked up from germline, CDR1 is MNHEY and CDR2 is SMNVEV (reference sequence). This CDR3 comprises 18 residues. The V gene lost 1 base and the J gene lost 0 bases, with 13 bases spanning the gap. CDR3 amino acids: CASSLLAGLSSYNSPLHF. The CDR3 DNA sequence: TGTGCCAGCAGTTTATTGGCAGGGCTTAGCTCCTATAATTCACCCCTCCACTTT.

The rearrangement joins TRBV19 to TRBJ2-7; 12 nucleotides line up with TRBD2. Trimming cost V 4 bases and J 0 bases; bases outside gene matches: 1. Germline V lookup: CDR1 LNHDA, CDR2 SQIVND (reference sequence). CDR3 length: 15 residues. The CDR3 loop reads CASSTSGRASYEQYF. Written as DNA, the CDR3 is TGTGCCAGTAGTACTAGCGGGAGGGCCTCCTACGAGCAGTACTTC.

V is TRBV28 and J is TRBJ2-5, with no clear D. The V gene's germline CDR1 is MDHEN and CDR2 SYDVKM. The CDR3 is 16 residues long. Trimming removed 3 bases from V and 2 bases from J, with 16 bases in between. CDR3 bases: TGTGCCAGCAGTTTTACGGCCGGGTTTGGGCAAGAGACCCAGTACTTC. Translating gives CASSFTAGFGQETQYF. Full variable domain (outside the CDR3, taken from reference TRBV28 and TRBJ2-5): DVKVTQSSRYLVKRTGEKVFLECVQDMDHENMFWYRQDPGLGLRLIYFSYDVKMKEKGDIPEGYSVSREKKERFSLILESASTNQTSMYLCASSFTAGFGQETQYFGPGTRLLVL.

The chain couples TRBV6-6 to TRBJ1-3; D possibly corresponds to TRBD1 (6 bases). This CDR3 spans 15 amino acids. Trimming pared 8 bases from V and 0 bases from J, leaving 14 bases between. Germline V gene lookup returns CDR1 MNHNY and CDR2 SVGAGI (reference sequence). In DNA form, the CDR3 reads TGTGCCAGCGTAAAGACAGGTGGCTCTGGAAACACCATATATTTT. Its protein is CASVKTGGSGNTIYF.

The chain uses TRBV2 and TRBJ2-7; D perhaps matches TRBD1 (6 bases). This CDR3 spans 14 amino acids. Looked up from germline, CDR1 is SNHLY and CDR2 is FYNNEI. V shed 5 bases and J shed 3 bases, with 14 bases lying between them. Here the CDR3 reads CASSPSAGDYEQYF. The DNA of the CDR3 is TGTGCCAGCAGTCCTTCGGCAGGGGACTACGAGCAGTACTTC.

V and J are TRBV5-1 and TRBJ2-7; TRBD1 matches at 7 bases. This CDR3 is built from 15 residues. Germline V gives CDR1 SGHRS, CDR2 YFSETQ. Germline trimming cut 1 base from V and 5 bases from J; bases unmatched to any gene: 9. The CDR3 spells CASSLIGRGSNEQYF. Here the CDR3 DNA reads TGCGCCAGCAGCTTGATCGGCAGGGGGTCCAACGAGCAGTACTTC.

Remarks on this clone: The junction and the germline gene differ at one end; a read error may be behind it. The J gene is TRBJ2-5, the V gene TRBV6-5; TRBD2 matches at 15 bases. The CDR3 covers 15 residues. Germline CDR1 is MNHEY and CDR2 is SVGAGI. The CDR3 DNA is TGTGCCAGCAGTCCCCCGGGACTAGCGGGAGGTAGTATGAACTTC. Translating it yields CASSPPGLAGGSMNF.

This clone was seen just once. This sequence joins TRBV11-2 and TRBJ2-7, with D perhaps TRBD2 (5 bases). Germline CDR1 SGHAT, CDR2 FQNNGV. This CDR3 region has 13 residues. Trimming pared 2 bases from V and 5 bases from J, leaving 10 bases between. CDR3 DNA: TGTGCCAGCAGCTTAACCGGACTCCACGAGCAGTACTTC. Its protein product is CASSLTGLHEQYF.

This clone appeared a single time. V is TRBV11-1 and J is TRBJ2-1; TRBD2 agrees at 10 bases. This CDR3 has 16 amino acids. The germline gives CDR1 SGHAT, CDR2 FQDESV (reference sequence). V was clipped by 3 bases and J by 5 bases; unmatched bases: 7. The CDR3 DNA reads TGTGCCAGCAGCTTTCCCGGGACTAGCGAAAACAATGAGCAGTTCTTC. Translating it yields CASSFPGTSENNEQFF. Combining the CDR3 with reference TRBV11-1 and TRBJ2-1 gives the whole variable domain EAEVAQSPRYKITEKSQAVAFWCDPISGHATLYWYRQILGQGPELLVQFQDESVVDDSQLPKDRFSAERLKGVDSTLKIQPAELGDSAMYLCASSFPGTSENNEQFFGPGTRLTVL.

This rearrangement joins TRBV4-2 to TRBJ2-1; 13 bases fit TRBD2. This CDR3 is 16 amino acids long. With V trimmed by 2 bases and J by 8 bases, 6 bases remained unmatched. In germline, CDR1 is LGHNA, CDR2 YNFKEQ. The CDR3 reads CASSQNGLAGDDEQFF. CDR3 coding DNA: TGTGCCAGCAGCCAAAACGGACTAGCGGGAGACGATGAGCAGTTCTTC.

The chain recombines TRBV9 with TRBJ2-5; a possible D gene is TRBD1 (6 bases). From germline, CDR1 is SGDLS and CDR2 YYNGEE. The CDR3 extends over 15 amino acids. Deletions cut 5 bases from V and 1 base from J, with 15 bases between. This chain's CDR3 is CASSDGQTFQETQYF. DNA for the CDR3: TGTGCCAGCAGTGACGGACAGACCTTCCAAGAGACCCAGTACTTC.

Concerning this clone: The junction differs from germline at one of its ends, possibly a read error. Different DNA sequences within this sample yield the same CDR3. V gene TRBV27 combines with J gene TRBJ1-5, with 7 bases identical to TRBD1. CDR1 MNHEY and CDR2 SMNVEV come from the germline V gene (reference sequence). The CDR3 loop spans 17 amino acids. The CDR3 DNA reads TGTGCCAGCAGTAGCAGGTCAAGACAGGGAAGCAATCAGCCCCAACATTTT. It translates to CASSSRSRQGSNQPQHF.